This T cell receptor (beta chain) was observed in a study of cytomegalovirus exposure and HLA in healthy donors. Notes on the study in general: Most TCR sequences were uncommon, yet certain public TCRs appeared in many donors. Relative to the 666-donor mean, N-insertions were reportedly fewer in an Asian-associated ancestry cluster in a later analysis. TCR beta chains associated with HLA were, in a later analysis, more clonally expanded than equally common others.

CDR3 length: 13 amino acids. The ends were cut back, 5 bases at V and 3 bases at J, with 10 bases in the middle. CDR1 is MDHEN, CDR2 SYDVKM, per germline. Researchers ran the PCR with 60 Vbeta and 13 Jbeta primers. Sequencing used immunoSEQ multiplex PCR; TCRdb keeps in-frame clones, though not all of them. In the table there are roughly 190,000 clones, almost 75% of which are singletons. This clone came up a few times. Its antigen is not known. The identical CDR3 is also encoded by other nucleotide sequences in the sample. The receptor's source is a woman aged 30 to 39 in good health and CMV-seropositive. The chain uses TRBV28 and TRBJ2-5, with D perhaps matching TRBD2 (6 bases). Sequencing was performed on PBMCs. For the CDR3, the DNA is TGTGCCAGCAGTCCGACGGGGGAAGAGACCCAGTACTTC. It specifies CASSPTGEETQYF.